Shown below are 29 T cell receptor beta chains from a single sample sequenced in a study of shared clonotypes between healthy human individuals. Profiling relied on immunoSEQ multiplex PCR, and the TCRdb table lists in-frame clones only, not all of them. The repertoire holds 2 million to 2.5 million clones, with just over 90% as singletons. Sequenced: naive CD4+ T cells from PBMCs. Subset in this sample: CD45RA+ positively selected. The receptors were gathered from a man between 18 and 29 years old in good health. Some clones in this sample may be carry-over from other donors' samples.

This chain joins TRBV27 and TRBJ2-5; 7 bases align to TRBD2. Germline CDR1 reads MNHEY; CDR2 reads SMNVEV (reference sequence). The V segment lost 10 bases and the J segment 5 bases; nucleotides outside the gene matches: 19. The CDR3 has 16 residues. CDR3 DNA: TGTGCCACCCACCTGGTGGGCGGGAGCTCATGGGAGACCCAGTACTTC. It specifies CATHLVGGSSWETQYF.

The chain links TRBV6-1 to TRBJ2-4, with 13 bases matching TRBD2. This CDR3 has 19 amino acids. Germline V lookup: CDR1 MNHNS, CDR2 SASEGT. V lost 3 bases, J lost 0 bases, and 8 bases stayed unmatched. CDR3 DNA: TGTGCCAGCAGTGACAAAGGACTAGCGGGAGCCCTAGCCAAAAACATTCAGTACTTC. It codes for CASSDKGLAGALAKNIQYF.

A remark on this clone: Other DNA sequences within the sample encode an identical CDR3. The CDR3 here is CASSPGGSNQPQHF. Here the CDR3 DNA reads TGTGCCAGCAGCCCCGGGGGGAGCAATCAGCCCCAGCATTTT. This rearrangement joins TRBV28 to TRBJ1-5; D perhaps matches TRBD1 (5 bases). This CDR3 has 14 residues. Trimming took off 6 bases at V and 1 base at J, with 10 bases between the two ends. Germline CDR1 is MDHEN and CDR2 is SYDVKM.

In the case of this clone: The same CDR3 is also encoded by other DNA sequences in this sample. The genes are TRBV7-2 and TRBJ2-3; D is perhaps TRBD2 (6 bases). Germline V lookup: CDR1 SGHTA, CDR2 FQGNSA. The CDR3 has 14 residues. V dropped 1 base and J dropped 6 bases, with 11 bases sitting between them. CDR3 nucleotide sequence: TGTGCCAGCAGCTTAGATCGGGGGAGGGATACGCAGTATTTT. Amino acids: CASSLDRGRDTQYF.

V gene TRBV5-4 combines with J gene TRBJ2-1, with D unclear. Germline loops: CDR1 SGHNT, CDR2 YYREEE (reference sequence). V lost 5 bases to trimming and J lost 0 bases, with 6 bases between them. The CDR3 has 13 residues. CDR3 bases: TGTGCCAGCAGTCCGAGCTCCTACAATGAGCAGTTCTTC. Translating gives CASSPSSYNEQFF. The complete variable domain, with remaining parts taken from reference TRBV5-4 and TRBJ2-1, reads ETGVTQSPTHLIKTRGQQVTLRCSSQSGHNTVSWYQQALGQGPQFIFQYYREEENGRGNFPPRFSGLQFPNYSSELNVNALELDDSALYLCASSPSSYNEQFFGPGTRLTVL.

V usage is TRBV7-2 and J usage is TRBJ2-7; D is perhaps TRBD1 (6 bases). V was trimmed by 2 bases and J by 5 bases, leaving 16 bases between them. The CDR3 runs to 15 residues. Germline assignment: CDR1 SGHTA and CDR2 FQGNSA. The DNA for the CDR3 is TGTGCCAGCAGCTTATTCCCGACAGGCCCACACGAGCAGTACTTC. It codes for CASSLFPTGPHEQYF.

CDR3 residues: CASSLAGPSESDTQYF. For the CDR3, the DNA is TGCGCCAGCAGCTTGGCGGGGCCCTCGGAGTCAGATACGCAGTATTTT. J is TRBJ2-3 and V is TRBV5-1; D may be TRBD1 or TRBD2 (5 bases each). V was shortened by 0 bases and J by 4 bases, with 15 bases between the two germline ends. The germline CDR1 and CDR2 sequences are SGHRS and YFSETQ. The CDR3 length is 16 residues.

CDR3 bases: TGTGCCAGCAGTCCGGGGGGTAGGGACCGCGGCTACACCTTC. This encodes CASSPGGRDRGYTF. This chain uses TRBV6-5 with TRBJ1-2; weak D call: TRBD1 (5 bases). This CDR3 contains 14 residues. The germline gives CDR1 MNHEY, CDR2 SVGAGI. The V gene lost 5 bases and the J gene lost 8 bases, with 18 bases spanning the gap.

The chain uses TRBV30 and TRBJ1-3, with a tentative D call TRBD1 (5 bases). The V and J ends lost 0 bases and 5 bases respectively, with 14 bases between them. The germline gives CDR1 GTSNPN, CDR2 SVGIG (reference sequence). This CDR3 region has 15 residues. The CDR3 is CAWSVLGRARNTIYF. As DNA, the CDR3 is TGTGCCTGGAGTGTATTGGGCAGGGCCCGAAACACCATATATTTT.

The chain uses TRBV2 and TRBJ1-2; 10 positions match TRBD1. V lost 4 bases to trimming and J lost 2 bases; unmatched junction nucleotides: 1. The V gene's germline CDR1 is SNHLY and CDR2 FYNNEI. This CDR3 comprises 14 residues. CDR3 region: CASSAGQGNYGYTF. In DNA form, the CDR3 reads TGTGCCAGCAGTGCGGGACAGGGGAACTATGGCTACACCTTC.

In this sample, this clone turned up once. CDR3 nucleotide sequence: TGTGCCAGCAGCTTAAATCCTACCGGAAACACCATATATTTT. Its protein product is CASSLNPTGNTIYF. The rearrangement uses TRBV7-9 and TRBJ1-3; D is uncertain. V was trimmed by 2 bases and J by 4 bases, leaving 9 bases between them. CDR3 length: 14 amino acids. Per germline, CDR1 SEHNR and CDR2 FQNEAQ (reference sequence).

The chain recombines TRBV4-1 with TRBJ2-1; D is perhaps TRBD1 or TRBD2 (5 bases each). Per germline, CDR1 MGHRA and CDR2 YSYEKL. The CDR3 contains 19 residues. V dropped 8 bases and J dropped 4 bases, with 30 bases sitting between them. The CDR3 region is CASHSLHPGNPGPYNEQFF. CDR3 sequence (DNA): TGCGCCAGCCACTCCCTCCACCCGGGCAACCCGGGGCCTTACAATGAGCAGTTCTTC.

The rearrangement links TRBV11-1 to TRBJ2-2; D is unresolved. Germline V CDR1 and CDR2: SGHAT, FQDESV (reference sequence). The CDR3 loop spans 15 amino acids. The germline V and J ends were trimmed by 3 bases and 6 bases, with 14 bases remaining between them. The CDR3 spells CASSFWTARAGELFF. As DNA, the CDR3 is TGTGCCAGCAGCTTCTGGACCGCCCGAGCCGGGGAGCTGTTTTTT.

This chain links TRBV27 with TRBJ2-7, with 9 bases that match TRBD2. Germline assignment: CDR1 MNHEY and CDR2 SMNVEV (reference sequence). V was pared by 2 bases and J by 4 bases, with 15 bases of the junction left unmatched. The CDR3 length is 18 residues. CDR3 sequence: CASSLNRAGGPFRYEQYF. The CDR3 DNA reads as TGTGCCAGCAGTTTAAATCGAGCGGGAGGACCATTTAGATACGAGCAGTACTTC.

The gene calls are TRBV5-1 and TRBJ1-4, with 7 bases identical to TRBD1. The length of the CDR3 is 15 residues. V was pared by 8 bases and J by 3 bases, with 10 bases of the junction left unmatched. Germline assignment: CDR1 SGHRS and CDR2 YFSETQ. CDR3 amino acids: CASRTTGQPNEKLFF. The DNA for the CDR3 is TGCGCCAGTAGGACGACGGGACAGCCTAATGAAAAACTGTTTTTT.

The chain has TRBV6-1 and TRBJ1-2; 7 bases match TRBD1. This CDR3 is 14 amino acids long. The ends lost 3 bases at V and 4 bases at J; junction bases unmatched: 5. Germline CDR1 reads MNHNS; CDR2 reads SASEGT. CDR3 nucleotides: TGTGCCAGCAGTGACGCAGACAGGGTCTATGGCTACACCTTC. Its protein product is CASSDADRVYGYTF.

As for this clone: The same CDR3 is also encoded by other DNA sequences in this sample. V is TRBV5-1 and J is TRBJ2-5; the D is unclear. The CDR3 runs to 12 residues. Trimming took off 1 base at V and 5 bases at J, with 6 bases between the two ends. Germline V lookup: CDR1 SGHRS, CDR2 YFSETQ. CDR3 region: CASSLTRETQYF. The CDR3 DNA reads as TGCGCCAGCAGCTTGACCCGGGAGACCCAGTACTTC.

This sequence joins TRBV19 and TRBJ2-1; 11 bases line up with TRBD2. Germline CDR1 is LNHDA and CDR2 is SQIVND (reference sequence). CDR3 length: 16 amino acids. After removal of 7 bases from V and 0 bases from J, the junction contained 5 bases not matched to a gene. CDR3 DNA: TGTGCCAGTAATGTCGGGACTAGCGGCTCCTACAATGAGCAGTTCTTC. Protein product: CASNVGTSGSYNEQFF.

The chain links TRBV6-5 to TRBJ1-5; D not certain. There are 13 residues in the CDR3. The germline V gene encodes CDR1 MNHEY and CDR2 SVGAGI. V was pared by 6 bases and J by 6 bases, with 12 bases between. The CDR3 nucleotides read TGTGCCAGCAGGTTAGGTCTGGCTCAGCCCCAGCATTTT. As protein: CASRLGLAQPQHF.

The chain links TRBV28 to TRBJ2-5, with D perhaps matching TRBD2 (5 bases). With 0 bases removed from V and 4 bases from J, the gap between germline ends came to 12 bases. CDR1 is MDHEN, CDR2 SYDVKM, per germline. The CDR3 runs 15 residues. The CDR3: CASSLWDGGGETQYF. CDR3 in DNA: TGTGCCAGCAGTTTATGGGACGGTGGAGGAGAGACCCAGTACTTC.

This chain joins TRBV27 and TRBJ1-4; no clear D gene. The length of the CDR3 is 15 residues. CDR1 and CDR2 (germline): MNHEY, SMNVEV (reference sequence). The V gene lost 9 bases and the J gene lost 0 bases, with 14 bases spanning the gap. The CDR3 protein is CARGPLRPTNEKLFF. CDR3 in DNA: TGTGCCAGGGGTCCCCTTAGACCAACTAATGAAAAACTGTTTTTT.

The gene calls are TRBV28 and TRBJ2-6, with D possibly TRBD1 on 6 matching bases. Germline CDR1 and CDR2: MDHEN and SYDVKM. V was pared by 5 bases and J by 0 bases, with 8 bases between. The CDR3 consists of 15 residues. The DNA for the CDR3 is TGTGCCAGCAGTGTACAGGGCTCTGGGGCCAACGTCCTGACTTTC. This gives the protein CASSVQGSGANVLTF.

Concerning this clone itself: The same CDR3 is also encoded by other DNA sequences in this sample. This rearrangement joins TRBV18 to TRBJ2-2; D might be TRBD1 (5 bases). The CDR3 runs 13 residues. CDR1 KGHSH and CDR2 LQKENI come from the germline V gene. V was cut by 4 bases and J by 4 bases, with 7 bases left in between. The CDR3 nucleotides read TGTGCCAGCTCACGGCAGGGCACCGGGGAGCTGTTTTTT. It codes for CASSRQGTGELFF.

The chain has TRBV19 and TRBJ2-7, with D possibly matching TRBD2 (6 bases). Trimming took off 2 bases at V and 2 bases at J, with 13 bases between the two ends. CDR1 and CDR2 from the germline V gene are LNHDA and SQIVND (reference sequence). This CDR3 is built from 15 residues. The CDR3 spells CASSIRTGVPYEQYF. The CDR3 DNA is TGTGCCAGTAGTATAAGGACGGGAGTACCCTACGAGCAGTACTTC.

The chain carries TRBV7-2 and TRBJ2-2; weak D call: TRBD2 (5 bases). CDR1 SGHTA and CDR2 FQGNSA come from the germline V gene. Trimming stripped 6 bases from V and 4 bases from J, with 6 bases between. The CDR3 is made up of 12 amino acids. This chain's CDR3 is CASRGLTGELFF. The CDR3 DNA follows: TGTGCCAGCAGAGGACTCACCGGGGAGCTGTTTTTT. The variable domain in full, with the rest retrieved from reference TRBV7-2 and TRBJ2-2, is GAGVSQSPSNKVTEKGKDVELRCDPISGHTALYWYRQSLGQGLEFLIYFQGNSAPDKSGLPSDRFSAERTGGSVSTLTIQRTQQEDSAVYLCASRGLTGELFFGEGSRLTVL.

This chain joins TRBV7-2 and TRBJ1-1, with D possibly being TRBD1 (6 bases). This CDR3 spans 15 amino acids. The ends were cut back, 6 bases at V and 1 base at J, with 15 bases in the middle. Germline values: CDR1 SGHTA, CDR2 FQGNSA. The CDR3 nucleotides read TGTGCCAGCAGGACACTAGTGGGGGCGAACACTGAAGCTTTCTTT. Translation gives CASRTLVGANTEAFF.

The chain combines TRBV7-3 with TRBJ2-7; TRBD2 matches 12 bases. Trimming took 6 bases from V and 7 from J; bases not matched to a gene: 7. Germline CDR1 reads SGHTA; CDR2 reads FQGTGA. The CDR3 is 14 amino acids. CDR3 DNA: TGTGCCAGCAGACGACTAGCGGGAGTCGGTGAGCAGTACTTC. This encodes CASRRLAGVGEQYF. Full variable domain (outside the CDR3, taken from reference TRBV7-3 and TRBJ2-7): GAGVSQTPSNKVTEKGKYVELRCDPISGHTALYWYRQSLGQGPEFLIYFQGTGAADDSGLPNDRFFAVRPEGSVSTLKIQRTERGDSAVYLCASRRLAGVGEQYFGPGTRLTVT.

The J gene is TRBJ2-3, the V gene TRBV7-2, with D uncertain. V gave up 4 bases and J gave up 1 base, with 9 bases separating them. The CDR3 is 14 residues long. Germline CDR1 is SGHTA and CDR2 is FQGNSA. CDR3 in amino acids: CASSSRPGTDTQYF. The CDR3 DNA follows: TGTGCCAGCAGCTCAAGGCCCGGCACAGATACGCAGTATTTT. Looking up the rest from reference TRBV7-2 and TRBJ2-3 gives the full variable domain: GAGVSQSPSNKVTEKGKDVELRCDPISGHTALYWYRQSLGQGLEFLIYFQGNSAPDKSGLPSDRFSAERTGGSVSTLTIQRTQQEDSAVYLCASSSRPGTDTQYFGPGTRLTVL.

The V gene is TRBV28, the J gene TRBJ1-4, with D hard to call. V dropped 3 bases and J dropped 8 bases, with 10 bases sitting between them. The CDR3 loop spans 13 amino acids. CDR1 is MDHEN, CDR2 SYDVKM, per germline. The CDR3 DNA follows: TGTGCCAGCAGTTTGTCCCCTAGCGAAAAACTGTTTTTT. As protein: CASSLSPSEKLFF.